This TCR beta chain derives from a study of cytomegalovirus exposure and HLA in healthy donors. About the study: Early on, a data release was issued that held some 85 million unique TCRs from HLA-typed donors.

The CDR3 is 13 amino acids. The germline gives CDR1 GTSNPN, CDR2 SVGIG (reference sequence). The V segment lost 1 base and the J segment 10 bases; nucleotides outside the gene matches: 4. PCR primers comprised 60 Vbeta and 13 Jbeta primers. Sequenced by immunoSEQ multiplex PCR; TCRdb stores in-frame clones only, minus some. Among roughly 220,000 clones listed, 82% were seen once. Broader study findings: A later analysis linked a missense variant in DCLRE1C to the trimming of TCR beta V and J genes. The classifier reportedly diagnosed cytomegalovirus status with high specificity and sensitivity. Sequencing likely generated an artifact that appeared as a cluster of highly shared sequence variants.

As for this clone: Its antigen is currently unknown.

The TCR originated in a middle-aged woman in good health and CMV-seronegative. V gene TRBV30 combines with J gene TRBJ2-1, with 10 bases matching TRBD1. Sequenced material: PBMCs. The CDR3: CAWSGQGAREQFF. In DNA, the CDR3 is TGTGCCTGGAGTGGACAGGGGGCTCGGGAGCAGTTCTTC.